The rows below give T cell receptor beta chains drawn from one sample of a study of spatial heterogeneity in lung cancer. TCRdb fed the 5' RACE reads into MiXCR, producing one record per CDR3 protein. The data contain under 30,000 distinct CDR3 sequences, about 4.7% of them singletons. The material was PBMCs, obtained at surgery. These receptors all stem from a male donor with early-stage non-small cell lung cancer. The conserved cysteine and the conserved F or W are not part of the CDR3 here.

>TRBJ2-5|TRBV7-9
ASSPGGREETQY
>TRBJ2-5|TRBV24-1
ATSDWGLAGVETQY
>TRBJ2-7|TRBV29-1
SASTSEVYEQY
>TRBJ2-7|TRBV27
ASSPYSLGSYEQY
>TRBJ2-1|TRBV15
ATSRDASSYNEQF
>TRBJ1-2|TRBV7-9
ASSLDGAYGYT
>TRBJ1-1|TRBV5-6
ASSYDRMGTEAF
>TRBJ2-7|TRBV28
ASSSLYEQY
>TRBJ1-4|TRBV6-1
ASTPGTGFEKLF
>TRBJ2-1|TRBV30
AWRQGTYNEQF
>TRBJ1-5|TRBV7-2
ASSSQGANQPQH
>TRBJ1-1|TRBV12-3/TRBV12-4
ASSWLLARAGRMNTEAF
>TRBJ2-1|TRBV20-1
SASRDRLNEQF